A selection of T cell receptor beta chains follows, all from one sample in a study of blood T cell repertoires in COVID-19. The repertoire was sequenced with immunoSEQ multiplex PCR; TCRdb's copy has only in-frame clones and lacks some. The sample holds about 210,000 clones, roughly 84% seen once. Sequenced: PBMCs or T cells enriched from blood (not recorded which). The receptors come from a woman in her twenties or thirties who had been exposed to COVID-19. Each CDR3 is given with its conserved first and last residue. Fields, in order: clone size, D gene, J gene, V gene, CDR3 protein, CDR3 DNA. A D gene is named only where the DNA matches it firmly. Where a row states a size, it is once, few, many or the class of an expanded clone; other rows omit it.

.,TRBD1,TRBJ1-2,TRBV3-1/TRBV3-2,CASSPRAGTGWSWYGYTF,TGTGCCAGCAGCCCCAGGGCCGGGACAGGGTGGTCGTGGTATGGCTACACCTTC
.,TRBD1,TRBJ1-4,TRBV5-1,CASSGGTGVSHEKLFF,TGCGCCAGCAGCGGCGGGACAGGGGTTTCTCATGAAAAACTGTTTTTT
.,TRBD2,TRBJ2-5,TRBV11-1,CASSLLAATQETQYF,TGTGCCAGCAGCTTACTAGCGGCAACCCAAGAGACCCAGTACTTC
.,.,TRBJ2-2,TRBV5-4,CASRALDRTNTGELFF,TGTGCCAGCAGGGCGTTAGACAGGACGAACACCGGGGAGCTGTTTTTT
few,TRBD2,TRBJ2-1,TRBV4-1,CASSSGTSESDEQFF,TGCGCCAGCAGTTCCGGGACTAGTGAATCCGATGAGCAGTTCTTC
.,.,TRBJ1-1,TRBV2,CASSEEAALTEAFF,TGTGCCAGCAGTGAAGAGGCGGCCCTCACTGAAGCTTTCTTT
.,TRBD2,TRBJ2-2,TRBV9,CASSLGLVGTGELFF,TGTGCCAGCAGCCTAGGACTAGTCGGGACCGGGGAGCTGTTTTTT
few,.,TRBJ1-1,TRBV5-1,CASSTGWVTEAFF,TGCGCCAGCAGCACAGGGTGGGTCACTGAAGCTTTCTTT
.,TRBD1,TRBJ1-2,TRBV27,CASSAGTAVWGYTF,TGTGCCAGCAGCGCCGGGACAGCCGTTTGGGGCTACACCTTC
.,.,TRBJ2-3,TRBV4-3,CASSQTGDTQYF,TGCGCCAGCAGCCAAACGGGTGATACGCAGTATTTT
.,.,TRBJ1-2,TRBV5-4,CASSPGRGIYGYTF,TGTGCCAGCAGCCCGGGGCGGGGGATCTATGGCTACACCTTC
.,TRBD1,TRBJ1-5,TRBV19,CASREGTGGSRSNQPQHF,TGTGCCAGTAGGGAGGGGACAGGGGGCAGCCGGAGCAATCAGCCCCAGCATTTT
.,.,TRBJ1-3,TRBV3-1/TRBV3-2,CASSQDLGDGNTIYF,TGTGCCAGCAGCCAAGATTTGGGAGATGGAAACACCATATATTTT
.,.,TRBJ2-7,TRBV12-3/TRBV12-4,CASTPDSYYEQYF,TGTGCCAGCACCCCAGATTCTTACTACGAGCAGTACTTC
.,.,TRBJ1-1,TRBV3-1/TRBV3-2,CASSQSGTEAFF,TGTGCCAGCAGCCAGTCAGGGACTGAAGCTTTCTTT
.,.,TRBJ2-3,TRBV2,CASSGIAAPVGTQYF,TGTGCCAGCAGCGGAATAGCGGCCCCAGTTGGTACGCAGTATTTT
.,.,TRBJ1-3,TRBV27,CASSIHSGNTIYF,TGTGCCAGCAGTATCCACTCTGGAAACACCATATATTTT
.,TRBD1,TRBJ1-2,TRBV7-9,CASSLEDRGSGTF,TGTGCCAGCAGCTTAGAGGACAGGGGTAGCGGCACCTTC
.,.,TRBJ2-7,TRBV9,CASSRGASEQYF,TGTGCCAGCAGTAGAGGCGCCTCCGAGCAGTACTTC
.,.,TRBJ1-5,TRBV19,CASSIRGGNQPQHF,TGTGCCAGTAGTATACGGGGTGGCAATCAGCCCCAGCATTTT
.,.,TRBJ2-5,TRBV7-2,CASSLGWGPRETQYF,TGTGCCAGCAGCTTAGGGTGGGGCCCGCGGGAGACCCAGTACTTC
.,TRBD1,TRBJ2-5,TRBV11-1,CASSERTGRQETQYF,TGTGCCAGCAGCGAACGGACAGGAAGACAAGAGACCCAGTACTTC
.,.,TRBJ2-7,TRBV6-2/TRBV6-3,CASSYSMNRPEDEQYF,TGTGCCAGCAGTTACTCGATGAATCGTCCCGAGGACGAGCAGTACTTC
few,TRBD1,TRBJ2-3,TRBV7-3,CASSRGQVTDTQYF,TGTGCCAGCAGCCGTGGACAGGTCACAGATACGCAGTATTTT
.,.,TRBJ1-1,TRBV5-1,CASSLAEGGYTEAFF,TGCGCCAGCAGCTTGGCGGAGGGTGGGTACACTGAAGCTTTCTTT
.,.,TRBJ1-3,TRBV7-8,CAGGSGNTIYF,TGTGCCGGAGGGTCTGGAAACACCATATATTTT
.,.,TRBJ1-3,TRBV6-5,CASSQSGQGNTIYF,TGTGCCAGCAGTCAATCCGGACAGGGAAACACCATATATTTT
.,TRBD1,TRBJ2-1,TRBV24-1,CATSEGGQGYNEQFF,TGTGCCACCAGTGAGGGGGGACAGGGGTACAATGAGCAGTTCTTC
.,.,TRBJ1-1,TRBV7-8,CASSLATGIGDTEAFF,TGTGCCAGCAGCTTAGCTACAGGGATTGGGGACACTGAAGCTTTCTTT
.,.,TRBJ2-1,TRBV27,CASSTPRGLLLNEQFF,TGTGCCAGCAGTACCCCGCGGGGGCTTCTCCTCAATGAGCAGTTCTTC
.,TRBD1,TRBJ1-5,TRBV28,CASSLLIGQGDQPQHF,TGTGCCAGCAGTTTATTAATCGGACAGGGAGATCAGCCCCAGCATTTT
.,TRBD1,TRBJ1-2,TRBV24-1,CATSRNDRAYGYTF,TGTGCCACCAGTCGAAATGACAGGGCCTATGGCTACACCTTC
.,.,TRBJ2-5,TRBV25-1,CASSELGTPQETQYF,TGTGCCAGCAGTGAATTAGGGACACCACAAGAGACCCAGTACTTC
.,TRBD2,TRBJ2-1,TRBV9,CASSATSGVNEQFF,TGTGCCAGCAGCGCTACTAGCGGGGTAAATGAGCAGTTCTTC
few,.,TRBJ1-2,TRBV30,CAWSGALGRVHGYTF,TGTGCCTGGAGTGGGGCCCTTGGCAGGGTTCATGGCTACACCTTC
.,.,TRBJ2-7,TRBV24-1,CATPNAGGRWDEQYF,TGTGCCACCCCAAATGCAGGGGGGCGGTGGGACGAGCAGTACTTC
.,.,TRBJ2-1,TRBV5-5,CASSPRTVYNEQFF,TGTGCCAGCAGCCCCCGGACAGTATACAATGAGCAGTTCTTC
.,TRBD1,TRBJ1-4,TRBV7-8,CASSLVDRDVWSNEKLFF,TGTGCCAGCAGCTTAGTCGACAGGGACGTTTGGAGTAATGAAAAACTGTTTTTT
.,TRBD1,TRBJ1-4,TRBV7-2,CASSWDSRISGLFF,TGTGCCAGCAGTTGGGACAGCAGAATAAGCGGACTGTTTTTT
.,TRBD2,TRBJ2-1,TRBV7-6,CASSLSPPSGLAGGRDEQFF,TGTGCCAGCAGCTTGAGTCCGCCAAGCGGACTAGCGGGGGGGCGGGATGAGCAGTTCTTC
.,TRBD1,TRBJ1-6,TRBV6-2/TRBV6-3,CASSYRQGKEDSPLHF,TGTGCCAGCAGTTACCGACAGGGGAAAGAGGATTCACCCCTCCACTTT
.,.,TRBJ2-3,TRBV5-5,CASSFPRGREDTQYF,TGTGCCAGCAGCTTCCCCAGGGGACGGGAAGATACGCAGTATTTT
.,.,TRBJ2-1,TRBV5-1,CASSLAVESGQFF,TGCGCCAGCAGCTTGGCCGTCGAATCGGGGCAGTTCTTC
few,.,TRBJ1-2,TRBV5-1,CASSSLSGQVSSGYTF,TGCGCCAGCAGCTCTCTCTCAGGGCAGGTATCGAGTGGCTACACCTTC
few,TRBD1,TRBJ1-1,TRBV27,CASSLGGGTEAFF,TGTGCCAGCAGTCTAGGGGGCGGGACTGAAGCTTTCTTT
.,TRBD1,TRBJ1-5,TRBV27,CASSTPGQGSNQPQHF,TGTGCCAGCAGTACCCCGGGACAGGGTAGCAATCAGCCCCAGCATTTT
.,TRBD1,TRBJ2-7,TRBV4-1,CASSPGQGGSYEQYF,TGCGCCAGCAGCCCCGGACAGGGGGGGTCCTACGAGCAGTACTTC
.,TRBD1,TRBJ1-2,TRBV27,CASSNRGWDGYTF,TGTGCCAGCAGCAACAGGGGCTGGGATGGCTACACCTTC
.,.,TRBJ1-2,TRBV19,CASTPSQGHWLPGYTF,TGTGCCAGTACCCCTTCGCAGGGTCACTGGTTGCCTGGCTACACCTTC
.,TRBD1,TRBJ1-5,TRBV11-2,CASSQVQGANQPQHF,TGTGCCAGCAGCCAAGTCCAGGGGGCCAATCAGCCCCAGCATTTT
.,TRBD1,TRBJ2-2,TRBV28,CASSKTGHGELFF,TGTGCCAGCAGTAAGACAGGGCACGGGGAGCTGTTTTTT
once,TRBD1,TRBJ1-3,TRBV3-1/TRBV3-2,CASSQRQGARRGAGNTIYF,TGTGCCAGCAGCCAACGACAGGGGGCGAGGAGGGGTGCTGGAAACACCATATATTTT
.,.,TRBJ1-2,TRBV7-8,CASSLVRGPEEGYTF,TGTGCCAGCAGCTTAGTAAGAGGGCCGGAGGAGGGCTACACCTTC
.,.,TRBJ1-2,TRBV27,CASSQGQTNYGYTF,TGTGCCAGCAGTCAAGGACAGACAAACTATGGCTACACCTTC
.,.,TRBJ1-6,TRBV4-3,CASSQESKSSYNSPLHF,TGCGCTAGCAGCCAAGAGAGCAAGAGCTCCTATAATTCACCCCTCCACTTT
few,TRBD1,TRBJ1-5,TRBV29-1,CSASGGEGNQPQHF,TGCAGCGCCTCAGGGGGCGAGGGCAATCAGCCCCAGCATTTT
once,.,TRBJ2-7,TRBV20-1,CSASSRPNPHYEQYF,TGCAGTGCTAGTTCCAGGCCAAACCCCCACTACGAGCAGTACTTC
.,.,TRBJ1-1,TRBV14,CASSQVTAEAFF,TGTGCCAGCAGCCAAGTGACAGCTGAAGCTTTCTTT
few,.,TRBJ2-6,TRBV2,CARQDSGANVLTF,TGTGCCAGACAGGACTCTGGGGCCAACGTCCTGACTTTC